This T cell receptor (beta chain) emerged from a study of T-cell reconstitution after alpha-beta-depleted transplantation in children listed by TCRdb under 2016. The study in broad terms: The study quantitatively tracked T-cell immune reconstitution after TCRalphabeta/CD19-depleted allogeneic hematopoietic cell transplantation in children using TCR repertoire profiling. What the authors observed across the whole study: In some patients, the high TCRbeta diversity seen at day 60 was put down to recipient T cells and intrathymic progenitors that had survived conditioning. Over subsequent months, a decline in hyperexpanded clone frequencies was noted, and after one year, T-cell counts and TCRbeta diversity were mostly ascribed to newly produced T cells. The apparently early alphabetaT-cell count recovery about two months after transplant was reportedly dependent on only several hundred rapidly expanded clones derived from non-depleted graft cells.

V is cut back by 2 bases and J by 7 bases, with 4 bases in the junction unmatched. The CDR3, from cysteine to phenylalanine, totals 14 residues. The CDR3 DNA has 42 bases and is translated from base 1. There are a few counts of this clonotype. Its antigen is still unknown. The record has no base qualities; no much larger clone is one base away. The treatment or condition label corresponds to: allogeneic hematopoietic cell transplantation with graft depleted of TCRalphabeta T cells and CD19 B cells. The children who served as transplant recipients had been given grafts of TCRalphabeta/CD19-depleted allogeneic hematopoietic cells. The protocol used for the library was PCR. Sequenced on an Illumina HiSeq 2500. TCR libraries were prepared with molecular barcoding, using unique molecular identifiers to normalize TCRbeta repertoire quantification. In TCRdb, the public reads were trimmed at Q25 with fastp and aligned with MiXCR, with productive beta chains retained. Rows are unified per CDR3 protein, each entry keeping the most common DNA and genes. This sample has around 800,000 distinct CDR3 sequences in its table, and around 15% of those were observed once. The ten biggest clones cover approximately 5% of the sample.

The material was PBMCs, mostly from graft donor cells, obtained 360 days after TCRalphabeta/CD19-depleted stem cell transplant. The clonotype originates from a male patient aged 10 to 17 who had a stem cell transplant for acute lymphoblastic leukemia, so the T cells may come from the graft donor. The chain couples TRBV12-3 or TRBV12-4 to TRBJ1-5; the junction holds 8 bases that match TRBD1. The CDR3 protein sequence reads: CASSLQQGVQPQHF. The nucleotide sequence reads as follows: TGTGCCAGCAGTTTACAACAGGGGGTCCAGCCCCAGCATTTT.